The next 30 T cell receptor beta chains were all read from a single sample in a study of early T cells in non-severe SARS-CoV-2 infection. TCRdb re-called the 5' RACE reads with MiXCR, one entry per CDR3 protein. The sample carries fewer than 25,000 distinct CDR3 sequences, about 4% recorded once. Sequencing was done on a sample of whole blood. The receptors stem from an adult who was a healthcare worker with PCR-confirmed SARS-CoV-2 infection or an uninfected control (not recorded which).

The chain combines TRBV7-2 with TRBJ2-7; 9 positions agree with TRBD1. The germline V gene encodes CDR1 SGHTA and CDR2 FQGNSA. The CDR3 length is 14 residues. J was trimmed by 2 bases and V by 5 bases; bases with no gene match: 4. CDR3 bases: TGTGCCAGCAGCCGGAGACAGGGGGCCTACGAGCAGTACTTC. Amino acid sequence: CASSRRQGAYEQYF.

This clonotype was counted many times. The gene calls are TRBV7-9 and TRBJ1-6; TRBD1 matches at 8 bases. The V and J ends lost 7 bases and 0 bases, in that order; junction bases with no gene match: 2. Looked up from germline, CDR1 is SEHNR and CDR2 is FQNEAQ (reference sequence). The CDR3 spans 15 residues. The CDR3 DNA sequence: TGTGCCAGCACCGGGACAGGCTCCTATAATTCACCCCTCCACTTT. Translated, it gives CASTGTGSYNSPLHF.

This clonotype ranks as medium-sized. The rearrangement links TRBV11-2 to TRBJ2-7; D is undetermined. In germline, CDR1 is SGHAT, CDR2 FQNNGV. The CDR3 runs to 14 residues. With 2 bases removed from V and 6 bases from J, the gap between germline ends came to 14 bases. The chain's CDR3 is CASSLNFGDGEQYF. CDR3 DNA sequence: TGTGCCAGCAGCTTAAATTTTGGGGATGGCGAGCAGTACTTC. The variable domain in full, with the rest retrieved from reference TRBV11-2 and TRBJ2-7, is EAGVAQSPRYKIIEKRQSVAFWCNPISGHATLYWYQQILGQGPKLLIQFQNNGVVDDSQLPKDRFSAERLKGVDSTLKIQPAKLEDSAVYLCASSLNFGDGEQYFGPGTRLTVT.

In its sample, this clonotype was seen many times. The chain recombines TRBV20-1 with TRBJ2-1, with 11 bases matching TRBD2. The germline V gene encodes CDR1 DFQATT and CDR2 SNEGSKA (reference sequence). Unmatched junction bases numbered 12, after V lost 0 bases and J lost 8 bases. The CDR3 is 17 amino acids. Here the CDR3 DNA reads TGCAGTGCTAGAGATGAGTCTAGCGGGGGGAGACGGTATGAGCAGTTCTTC. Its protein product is CSARDESSGGRRYEQFF.

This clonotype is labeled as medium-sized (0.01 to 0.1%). CDR3 DNA: TGCAGTGCTAGACTAGCGGGGGCTTGGAGGGAGCAGTTCTTC. Its protein product is CSARLAGAWREQFF. V is TRBV20-1 and J is TRBJ2-1; 10 bases line up with TRBD2. Germline-derived CDR1 and CDR2 are DFQATT and SNEGSKA (reference sequence). The CDR3 runs 14 residues. V lost 2 bases to trimming and J lost 10 bases; unmatched junction nucleotides: 8.

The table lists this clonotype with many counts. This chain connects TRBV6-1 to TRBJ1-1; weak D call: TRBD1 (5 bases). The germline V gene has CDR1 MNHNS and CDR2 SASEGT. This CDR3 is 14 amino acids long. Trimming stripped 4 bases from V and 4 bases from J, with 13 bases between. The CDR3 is CASSAKGLGTEAFF. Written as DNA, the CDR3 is TGTGCCAGCAGTGCCAAGGGACTTGGCACTGAAGCTTTCTTT.

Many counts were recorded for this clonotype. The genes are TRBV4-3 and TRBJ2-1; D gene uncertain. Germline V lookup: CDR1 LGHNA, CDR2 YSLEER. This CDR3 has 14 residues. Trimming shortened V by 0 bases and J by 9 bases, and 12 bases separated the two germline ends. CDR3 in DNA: TGCGCCAGCAGCCAAGATGGGATCCGCGGTGAGCAGTTCTTC. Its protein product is CASSQDGIRGEQFF.

CDR3 sequence reads: CASSQDTRGTDTQYF. CDR3 coding DNA: TGCGCCAGCAGCCAAGATACCAGGGGAACAGATACGCAGTATTTT. This sequence joins TRBV4-3 and TRBJ2-3; D might be TRBD1 (6 bases). Germline V gene data show CDR1 as LGHNA and CDR2 as YSLEER. V lost 0 bases and J lost 3, with 10 bases in between. CDR3 length equals 15 residues.

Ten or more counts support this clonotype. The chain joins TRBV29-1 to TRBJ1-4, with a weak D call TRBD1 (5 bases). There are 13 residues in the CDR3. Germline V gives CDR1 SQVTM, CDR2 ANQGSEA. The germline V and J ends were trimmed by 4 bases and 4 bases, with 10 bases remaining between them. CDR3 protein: CSVGPGRNEKLFF. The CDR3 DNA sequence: TGCAGCGTTGGCCCAGGGCGTAATGAAAAACTGTTTTTT. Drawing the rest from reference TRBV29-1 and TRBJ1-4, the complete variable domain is SAVISQKPSRDICQRGTSLTIQCQVDSQVTMMFWYRQQPGQSLTLIATANQGSEATYESGFVIDKFPISRPNLTFSTLTVSNMSPEDSSIYLCSVGPGRNEKLFFGSGTQLSVL.

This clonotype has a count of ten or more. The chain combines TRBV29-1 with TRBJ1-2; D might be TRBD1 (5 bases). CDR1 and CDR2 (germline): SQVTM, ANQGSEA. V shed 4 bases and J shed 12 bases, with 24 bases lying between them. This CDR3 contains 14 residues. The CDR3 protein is CSVVKAGIGRGDTF. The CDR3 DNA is TGCAGCGTTGTAAAGGCAGGGATCGGGCGTGGGGACACCTTC.

The CDR3 reads CASSQRTHLYEQYF. The CDR3 nucleotides are TGTGCCAGCAGCCAGAGGACCCATCTCTACGAGCAGTACTTC. The chain joins TRBV7-2 to TRBJ2-7; unclear D gene. The CDR3 length is 14 residues. Germline V gene sequence: CDR1 SGHTA, CDR2 FQGNSA. V lost 5 bases, J lost 3 bases, and 14 bases lay in between.

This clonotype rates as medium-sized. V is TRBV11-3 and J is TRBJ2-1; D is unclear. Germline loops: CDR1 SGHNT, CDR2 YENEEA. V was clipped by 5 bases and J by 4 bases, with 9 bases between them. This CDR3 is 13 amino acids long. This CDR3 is CASSPSQYNEQFF. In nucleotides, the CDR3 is TGTGCCAGCAGCCCCTCCCAATACAATGAGCAGTTCTTC.

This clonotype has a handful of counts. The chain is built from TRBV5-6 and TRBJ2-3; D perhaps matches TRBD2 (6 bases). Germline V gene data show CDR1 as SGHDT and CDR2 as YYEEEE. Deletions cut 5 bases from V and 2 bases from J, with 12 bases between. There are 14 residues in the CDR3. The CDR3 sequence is CASSNGLNTDTQYF. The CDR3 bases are TGTGCCAGCAGTAATGGACTAAACACAGATACGCAGTATTTT.

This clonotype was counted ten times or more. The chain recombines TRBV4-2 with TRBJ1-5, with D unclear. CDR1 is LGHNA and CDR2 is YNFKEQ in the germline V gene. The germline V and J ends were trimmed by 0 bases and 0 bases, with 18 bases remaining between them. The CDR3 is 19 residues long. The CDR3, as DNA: TGTGCCAGCAGCCAAGATTTATTGGGTGGAATCGTTAGCAATCAGCCCCAGCATTTT. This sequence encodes CASSQDLLGGIVSNQPQHF.

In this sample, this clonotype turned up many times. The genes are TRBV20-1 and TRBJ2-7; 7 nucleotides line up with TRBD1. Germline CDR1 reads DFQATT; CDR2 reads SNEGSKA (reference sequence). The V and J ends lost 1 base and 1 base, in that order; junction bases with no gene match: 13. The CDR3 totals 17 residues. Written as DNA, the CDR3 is TGCAGTGCTAGAGGCTGGGGACAGTCCATCCGTTCCTACGAGCAGTACTTC. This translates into CSARGWGQSIRSYEQYF.

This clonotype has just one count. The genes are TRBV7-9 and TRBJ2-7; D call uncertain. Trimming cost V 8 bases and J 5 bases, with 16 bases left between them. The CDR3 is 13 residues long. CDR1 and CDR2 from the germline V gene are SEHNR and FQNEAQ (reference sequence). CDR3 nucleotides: TGTGCCAGCCAAAAGGCCAGGCTGGACGAGCAGTACTTC. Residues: CASQKARLDEQYF.

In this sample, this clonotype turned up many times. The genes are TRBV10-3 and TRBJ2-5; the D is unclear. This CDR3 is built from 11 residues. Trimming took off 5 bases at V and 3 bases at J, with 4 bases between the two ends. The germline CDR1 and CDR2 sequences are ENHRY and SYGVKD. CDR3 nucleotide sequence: TGTGCCATCAGTATCAAAGAGACCCAGTACTTC. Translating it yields CAISIKETQYF.

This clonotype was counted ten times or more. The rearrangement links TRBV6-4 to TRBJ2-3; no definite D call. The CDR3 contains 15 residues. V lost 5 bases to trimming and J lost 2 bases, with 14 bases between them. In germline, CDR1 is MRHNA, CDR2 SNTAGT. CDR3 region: CASSPERILTDTQYF. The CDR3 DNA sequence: TGTGCCAGCAGTCCCGAACGGATCCTCACAGATACGCAGTATTTT.

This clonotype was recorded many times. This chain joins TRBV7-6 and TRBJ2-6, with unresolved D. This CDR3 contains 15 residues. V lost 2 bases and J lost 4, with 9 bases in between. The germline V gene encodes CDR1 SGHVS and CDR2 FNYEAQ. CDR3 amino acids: CASSLSSLGANVLTF. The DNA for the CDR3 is TGTGCCAGCAGCTTAAGTTCCTTGGGGGCCAACGTCCTGACTTTC.

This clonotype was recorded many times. Here the CDR3 DNA reads TGTGCCAGCAGCTTAGCCCTTATGAACACTGAAGCTTTCTTT. Its protein product is CASSLALMNTEAFF. This sequence joins TRBV7-2 and TRBJ1-1; D call uncertain. The germline V gene has CDR1 SGHTA and CDR2 FQGNSA. V was pared by 0 bases and J by 0 bases, with 5 bases between. This CDR3 contains 14 residues.

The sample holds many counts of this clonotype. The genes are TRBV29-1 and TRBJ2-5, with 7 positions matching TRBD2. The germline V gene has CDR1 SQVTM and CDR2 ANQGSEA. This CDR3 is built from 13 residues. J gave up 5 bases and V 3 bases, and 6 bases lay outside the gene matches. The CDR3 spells CSVDRGGDETQYF. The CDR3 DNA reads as TGCAGCGTTGATCGCGGGGGAGACGAGACCCAGTACTTC.

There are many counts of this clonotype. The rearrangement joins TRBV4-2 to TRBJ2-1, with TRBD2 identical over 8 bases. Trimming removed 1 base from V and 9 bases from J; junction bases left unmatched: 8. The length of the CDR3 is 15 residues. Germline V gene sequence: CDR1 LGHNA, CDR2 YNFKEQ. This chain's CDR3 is CASSQGVRGGSEQFF. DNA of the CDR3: TGTGCCAGCAGCCAAGGAGTCCGGGGGGGCAGTGAGCAGTTCTTC.

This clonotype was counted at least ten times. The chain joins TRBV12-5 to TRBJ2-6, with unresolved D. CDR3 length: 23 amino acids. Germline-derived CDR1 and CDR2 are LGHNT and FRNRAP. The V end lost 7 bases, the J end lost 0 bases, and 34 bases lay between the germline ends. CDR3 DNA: TGTGCTAGTGCCTTCTATCCGGGTTTAAACTTGTTTGGAGAATCCTCTGGGGCCAACGTCCTGACTTTC. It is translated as CASAFYPGLNLFGESSGANVLTF.

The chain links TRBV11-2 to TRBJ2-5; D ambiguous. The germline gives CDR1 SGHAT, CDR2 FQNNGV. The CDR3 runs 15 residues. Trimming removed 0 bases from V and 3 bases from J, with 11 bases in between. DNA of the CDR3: TGTGCCAGCAGCTTAGAAGCAATAGGCAAAGAGACCCAGTACTTC. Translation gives CASSLEAIGKETQYF.

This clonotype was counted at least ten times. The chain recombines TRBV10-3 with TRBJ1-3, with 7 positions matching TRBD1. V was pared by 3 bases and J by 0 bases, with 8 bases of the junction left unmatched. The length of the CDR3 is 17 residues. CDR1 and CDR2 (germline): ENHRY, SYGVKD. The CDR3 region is CAISDLRQGNSGNTIYF. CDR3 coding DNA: TGTGCCATCAGTGATTTAAGACAGGGAAACTCTGGAAACACCATATATTTT.

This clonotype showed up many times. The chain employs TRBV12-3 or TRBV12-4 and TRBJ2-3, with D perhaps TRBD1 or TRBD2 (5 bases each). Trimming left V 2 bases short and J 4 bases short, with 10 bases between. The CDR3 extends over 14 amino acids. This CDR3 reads CASSLRGTADTQYF. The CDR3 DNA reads TGTGCCAGCAGTTTAAGAGGGACGGCAGATACGCAGTATTTT.

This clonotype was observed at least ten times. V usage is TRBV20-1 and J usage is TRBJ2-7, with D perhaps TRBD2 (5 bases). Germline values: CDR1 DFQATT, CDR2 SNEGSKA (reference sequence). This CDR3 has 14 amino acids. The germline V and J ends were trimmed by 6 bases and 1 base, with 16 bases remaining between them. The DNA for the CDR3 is TGCAGTGCCAAACACGGGATTTCTTCCTACGAGCAGTACTTC. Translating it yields CSAKHGISSYEQYF.

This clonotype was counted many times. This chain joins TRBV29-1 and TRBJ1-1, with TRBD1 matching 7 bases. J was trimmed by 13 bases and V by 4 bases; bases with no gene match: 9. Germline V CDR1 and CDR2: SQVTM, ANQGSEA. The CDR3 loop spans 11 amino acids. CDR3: CSVAQGRADFF. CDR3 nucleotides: TGCAGCGTTGCACAGGGGCGCGCCGATTTCTTT.

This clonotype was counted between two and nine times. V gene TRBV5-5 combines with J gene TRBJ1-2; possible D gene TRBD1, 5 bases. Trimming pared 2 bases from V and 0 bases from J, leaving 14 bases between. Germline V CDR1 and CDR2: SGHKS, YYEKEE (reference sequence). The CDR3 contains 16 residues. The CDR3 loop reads CASSLKVGTSNYGYTF. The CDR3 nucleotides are TGTGCCAGCAGCTTAAAAGTTGGGACTTCTAACTATGGCTACACCTTC.

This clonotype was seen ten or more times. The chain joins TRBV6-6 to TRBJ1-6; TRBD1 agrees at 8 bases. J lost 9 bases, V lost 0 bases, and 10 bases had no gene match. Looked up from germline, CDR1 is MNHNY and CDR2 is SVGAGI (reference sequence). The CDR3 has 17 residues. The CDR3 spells CASSYSPPDRVASPLHF. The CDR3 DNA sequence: TGTGCCAGCAGTTACTCCCCCCCGGACAGGGTTGCTTCACCCCTCCACTTT.